This T cell receptor beta chain was captured by sequencing in a study of chemoradiotherapy in HPV16-positive cancers. Study overall: A couple of HPV16-positive patients' cells yielded candidate HPV-specific clones and common motifs. Study results and limitations: Candidate HPV-specific clones and E7-related TCR motifs grew in tumor during treatment. HPV-specific T cells were functionally defined from only a couple of HPV16-positive patients.

Germline V CDR1 and CDR2: LGHNA, YNFKEQ. This CDR3 has 18 residues. The V end was cut by 0 bases, the J end by 3 bases, with 17 bases between. This clone was counted between two and nine times. Antigen: not known. The repertoire was sequenced with immunoSEQ multiplex PCR; TCRdb's copy has only in-frame clones and lacks some. The table shows around 12,000 clones, with around 87% occurring only once. The sequencing here drew on blood, taken from a patient who underwent chemoradiotherapy. This receptor was obtained from a human donor with HPV-associated anogenital cancer. The J gene is TRBJ2-2, the V gene TRBV4-2, with D perhaps TRBD2 (6 bases). The CDR3 protein is CASSQDGGASEDTGELFF. In DNA form, the CDR3 reads TGTGCCAGCAGCCAAGATGGCGGGGCTAGCGAAGACACCGGGGAGCTGTTTTTT.